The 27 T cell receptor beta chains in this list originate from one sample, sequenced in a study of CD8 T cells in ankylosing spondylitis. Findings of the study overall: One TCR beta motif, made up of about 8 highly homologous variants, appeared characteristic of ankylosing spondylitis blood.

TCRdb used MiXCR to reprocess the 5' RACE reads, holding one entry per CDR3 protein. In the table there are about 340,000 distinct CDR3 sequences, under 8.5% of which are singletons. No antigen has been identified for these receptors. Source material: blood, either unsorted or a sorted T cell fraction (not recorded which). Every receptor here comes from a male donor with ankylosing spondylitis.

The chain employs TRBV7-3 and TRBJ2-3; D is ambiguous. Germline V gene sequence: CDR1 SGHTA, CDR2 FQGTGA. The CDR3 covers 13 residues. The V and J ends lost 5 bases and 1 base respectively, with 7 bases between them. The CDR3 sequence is CASSRIGTDTQYF. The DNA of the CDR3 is TGTGCCAGCAGCCGAATAGGCACAGATACGCAGTATTTT.

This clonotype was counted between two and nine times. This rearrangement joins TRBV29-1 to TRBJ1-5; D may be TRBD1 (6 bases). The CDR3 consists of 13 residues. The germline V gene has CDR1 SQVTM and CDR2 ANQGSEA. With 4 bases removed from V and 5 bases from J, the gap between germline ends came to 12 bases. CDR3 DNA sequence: TGCAGCGTTGCCAGGGGAGTACATCAGCCCCAGCATTTT. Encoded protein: CSVARGVHQPQHF.

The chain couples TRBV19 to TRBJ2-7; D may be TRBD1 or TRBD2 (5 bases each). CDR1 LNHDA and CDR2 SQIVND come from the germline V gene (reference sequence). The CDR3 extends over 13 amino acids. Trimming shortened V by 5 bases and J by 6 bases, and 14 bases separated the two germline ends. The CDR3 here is CASSGPGHGEQYF. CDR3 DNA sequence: TGTGCCAGTAGTGGGCCGGGGCACGGCGAGCAGTACTTC.

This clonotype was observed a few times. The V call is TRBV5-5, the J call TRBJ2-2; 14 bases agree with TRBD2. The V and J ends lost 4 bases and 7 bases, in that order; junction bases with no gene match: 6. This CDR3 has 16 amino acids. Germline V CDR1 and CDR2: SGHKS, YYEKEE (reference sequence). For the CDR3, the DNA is TGTGCCAGCAGCCGGGGACTAGCGGGAGTTGGCGGGGAGCTGTTTTTT. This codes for CASSRGLAGVGGELFF.

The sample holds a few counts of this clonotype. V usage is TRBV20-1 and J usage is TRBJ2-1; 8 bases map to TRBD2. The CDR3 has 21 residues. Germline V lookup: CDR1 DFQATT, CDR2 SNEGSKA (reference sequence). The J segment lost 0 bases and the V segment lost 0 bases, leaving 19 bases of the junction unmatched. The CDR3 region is CSARERGLVREELSSYNEQFF. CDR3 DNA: TGCAGTGCTAGAGAAAGGGGACTAGTTCGCGAAGAACTTAGCTCCTACAATGAGCAGTTCTTC.

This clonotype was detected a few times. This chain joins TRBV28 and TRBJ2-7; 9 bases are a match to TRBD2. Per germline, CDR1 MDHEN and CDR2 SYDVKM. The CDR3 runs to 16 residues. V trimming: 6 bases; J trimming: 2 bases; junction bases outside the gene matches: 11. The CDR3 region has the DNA TGTGCCAGCAGACCCAAAGCGGGAGGCAGGACCTACGAGCAGTACTTC. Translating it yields CASRPKAGGRTYEQYF.

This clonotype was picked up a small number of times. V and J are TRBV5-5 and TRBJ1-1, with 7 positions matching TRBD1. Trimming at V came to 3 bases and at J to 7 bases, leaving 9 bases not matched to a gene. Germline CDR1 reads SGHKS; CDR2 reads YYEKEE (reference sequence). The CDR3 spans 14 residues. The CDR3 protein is CASSYRDSLLEAFF. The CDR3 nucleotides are TGTGCCAGCAGCTACCGGGACAGCCTCCTTGAAGCTTTCTTT.

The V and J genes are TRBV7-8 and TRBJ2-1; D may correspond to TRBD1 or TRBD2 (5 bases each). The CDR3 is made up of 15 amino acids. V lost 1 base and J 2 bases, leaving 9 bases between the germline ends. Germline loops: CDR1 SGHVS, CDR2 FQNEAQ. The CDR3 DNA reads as TGTGCCAGCAGCTTAGGCGAGGGGACCTACAATGAGCAGTTCTTC. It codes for CASSLGEGTYNEQFF.

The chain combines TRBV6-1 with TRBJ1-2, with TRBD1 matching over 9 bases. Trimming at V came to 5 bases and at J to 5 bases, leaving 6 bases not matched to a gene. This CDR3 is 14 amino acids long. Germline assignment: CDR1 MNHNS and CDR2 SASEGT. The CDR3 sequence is CASSTGGAGYGYTF. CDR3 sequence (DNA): TGTGCCAGCAGTACAGGGGGCGCGGGGTATGGCTACACCTTC.

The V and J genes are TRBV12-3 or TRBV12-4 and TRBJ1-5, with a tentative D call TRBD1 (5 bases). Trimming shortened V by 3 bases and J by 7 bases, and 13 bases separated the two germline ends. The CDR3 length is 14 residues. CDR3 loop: CASSFRDPGQPQHF. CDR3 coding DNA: TGTGCCAGCAGTTTTAGGGATCCAGGGCAGCCCCAGCATTTT.

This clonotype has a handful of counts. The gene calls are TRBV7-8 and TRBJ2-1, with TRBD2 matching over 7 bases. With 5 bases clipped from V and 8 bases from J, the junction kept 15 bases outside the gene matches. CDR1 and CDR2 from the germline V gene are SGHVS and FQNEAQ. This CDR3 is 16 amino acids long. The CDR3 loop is CASSIGNSGSRDEQFF. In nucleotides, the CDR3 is TGTGCCAGCAGCATAGGGAATAGCGGGTCTAGGGATGAGCAGTTCTTC.

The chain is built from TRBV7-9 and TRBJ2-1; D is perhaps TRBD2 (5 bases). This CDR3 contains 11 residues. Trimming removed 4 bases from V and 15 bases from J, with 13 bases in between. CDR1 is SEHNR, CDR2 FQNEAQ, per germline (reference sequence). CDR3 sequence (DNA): TGTGCCAGCAGCTACGGGATCCCTGTGTTCTTC. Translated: CASSYGIPVFF.

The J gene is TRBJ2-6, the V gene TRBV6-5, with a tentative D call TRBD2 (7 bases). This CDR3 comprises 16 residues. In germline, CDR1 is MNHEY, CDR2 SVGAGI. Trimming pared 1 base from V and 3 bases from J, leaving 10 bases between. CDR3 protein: CASSYWGGDGANVLTF. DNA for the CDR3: TGTGCCAGCAGTTACTGGGGGGGCGATGGGGCCAACGTCCTGACTTTC.

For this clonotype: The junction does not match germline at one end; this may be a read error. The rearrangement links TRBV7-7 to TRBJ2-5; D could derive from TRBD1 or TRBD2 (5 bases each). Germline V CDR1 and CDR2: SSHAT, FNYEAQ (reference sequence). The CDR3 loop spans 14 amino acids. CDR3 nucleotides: TGTGCTAGCAGAAGTACTATGGGGGAAGAGACCCAGTACTTC. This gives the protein CASRSTMGEETQYF.

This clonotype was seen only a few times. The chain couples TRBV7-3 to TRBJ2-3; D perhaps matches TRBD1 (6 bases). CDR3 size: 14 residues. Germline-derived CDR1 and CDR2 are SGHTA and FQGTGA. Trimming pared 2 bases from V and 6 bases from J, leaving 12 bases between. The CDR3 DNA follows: TGTGCCAGCAGCTTAGGGACAACAAGCGATACGCAGTATTTT. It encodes CASSLGTTSDTQYF. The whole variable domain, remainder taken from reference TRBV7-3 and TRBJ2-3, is GAGVSQTPSNKVTEKGKYVELRCDPISGHTALYWYRQSLGQGPEFLIYFQGTGAADDSGLPNDRFFAVRPEGSVSTLKIQRTERGDSAVYLCASSLGTTSDTQYFGPGTRLTVL.

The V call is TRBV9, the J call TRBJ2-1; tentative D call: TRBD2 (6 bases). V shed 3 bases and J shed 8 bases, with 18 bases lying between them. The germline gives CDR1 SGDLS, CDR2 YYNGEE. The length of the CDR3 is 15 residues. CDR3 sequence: CASSGLEGLVDEQFF. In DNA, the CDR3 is TGTGCCAGCAGCGGATTGGAGGGGTTAGTCGATGAGCAGTTCTTC.

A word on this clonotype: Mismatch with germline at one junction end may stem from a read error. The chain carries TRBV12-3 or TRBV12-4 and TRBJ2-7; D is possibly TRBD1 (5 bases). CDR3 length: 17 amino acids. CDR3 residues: CTSSLVTGFGRGYEQYF. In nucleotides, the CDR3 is TGTACCAGCAGTTTAGTTACCGGGTTTGGTAGGGGCTACGAGCAGTACTTC.

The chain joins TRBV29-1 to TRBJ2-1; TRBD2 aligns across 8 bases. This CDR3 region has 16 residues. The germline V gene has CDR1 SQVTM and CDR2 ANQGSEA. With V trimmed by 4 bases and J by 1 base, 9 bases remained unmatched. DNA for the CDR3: TGCAGCGTTGCCTACGTGAGCGGGAGTTCCTACAATGAGCAGTTCTTC. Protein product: CSVAYVSGSSYNEQFF.

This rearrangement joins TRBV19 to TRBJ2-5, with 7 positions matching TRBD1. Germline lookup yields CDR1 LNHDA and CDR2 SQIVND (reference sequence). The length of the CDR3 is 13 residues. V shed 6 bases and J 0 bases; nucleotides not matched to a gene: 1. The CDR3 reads CASRGTDQETQYF. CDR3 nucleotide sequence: TGTGCCAGTAGGGGGACAGACCAAGAGACCCAGTACTTC.

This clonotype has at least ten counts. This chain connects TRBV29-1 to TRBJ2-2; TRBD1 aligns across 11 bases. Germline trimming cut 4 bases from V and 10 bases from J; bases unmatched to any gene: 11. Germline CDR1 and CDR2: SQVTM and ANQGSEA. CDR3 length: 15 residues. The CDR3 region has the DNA TGCAGCGTTGTTCTTGCGGACAGGGGGCTCGAGGAGCTGTTTTTT. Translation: CSVVLADRGLEELFF.

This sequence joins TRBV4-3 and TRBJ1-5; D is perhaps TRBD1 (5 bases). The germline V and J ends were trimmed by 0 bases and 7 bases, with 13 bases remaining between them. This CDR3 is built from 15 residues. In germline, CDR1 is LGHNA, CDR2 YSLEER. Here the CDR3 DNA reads TGCGCCAGCAGCCAAGATTCGCGGGGCTTACAGCCCCAGCATTTT. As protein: CASSQDSRGLQPQHF.

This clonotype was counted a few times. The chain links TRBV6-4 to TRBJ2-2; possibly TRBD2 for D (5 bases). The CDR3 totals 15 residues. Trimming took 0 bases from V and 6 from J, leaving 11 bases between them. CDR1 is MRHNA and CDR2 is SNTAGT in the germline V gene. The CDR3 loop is CASSDSVSEAGELFF. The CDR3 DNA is TGTGCCAGCAGTGACTCAGTTAGCGAGGCCGGGGAGCTGTTTTTT.

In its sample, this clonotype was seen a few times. The CDR3 DNA reads as TGTGCCAGTAGAGAATCTAGCGACTCTTACGAGCAGTACTTC. Translated: CASRESSDSYEQYF. The chain couples TRBV19 to TRBJ2-7; D is possibly TRBD2 (6 bases). The V end was cut by 6 bases, the J end by 4 bases, with 16 bases between. The length of the CDR3 is 14 residues. Per the germline V gene, CDR1 is LNHDA and CDR2 is SQIVND (reference sequence).

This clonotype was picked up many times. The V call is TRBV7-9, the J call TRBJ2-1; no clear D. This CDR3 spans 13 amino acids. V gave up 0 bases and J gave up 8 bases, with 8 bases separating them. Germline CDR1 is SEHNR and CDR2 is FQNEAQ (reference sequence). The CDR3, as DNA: TGTGCCAGCAGCTTAGCCCAGCTCTATGAGCAGTTCTTC. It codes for CASSLAQLYEQFF.

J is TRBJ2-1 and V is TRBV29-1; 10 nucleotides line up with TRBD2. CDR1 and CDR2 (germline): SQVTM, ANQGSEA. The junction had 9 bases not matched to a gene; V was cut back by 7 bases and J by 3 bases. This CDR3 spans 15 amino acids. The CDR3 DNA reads TGCAGCGCGTTAATAGCGGGAGGCGGCTACAATGAGCAGTTCTTC. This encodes CSALIAGGGYNEQFF.

CDR3 in amino acids: CASSPGGKQYF. Here the CDR3 DNA reads TGCGCCAGCAGCCCCGGAGGCAAGCAGTACTTC. The chain carries TRBV4-3 and TRBJ2-7; the D gene is possibly TRBD2 (5 bases). CDR3 size: 11 residues. In germline, CDR1 is LGHNA, CDR2 YSLEER. Trimming cost V 4 bases and J 8 bases, with 9 bases left between them.

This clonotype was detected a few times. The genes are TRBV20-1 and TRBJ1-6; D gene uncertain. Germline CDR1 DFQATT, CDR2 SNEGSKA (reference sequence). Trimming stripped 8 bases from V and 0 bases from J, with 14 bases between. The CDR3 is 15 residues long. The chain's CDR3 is CSTQLGSSYNSPLHF. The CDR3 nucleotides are TGCAGTACCCAATTGGGGAGCTCCTATAATTCACCCCTCCACTTT.